These 13 T cell receptor beta chains were all obtained from the same sample, sequenced in a study of a mutant IDH1 vaccine in newly diagnosed glioma. Profiled with immunoSEQ multiplex PCR; TCRdb holds only in-frame clones, not every one. Among about 50,000 clones listed, 86% were seen once. Time point specified: baseline, week 1 (first vaccination visit). As to treatment: pre-vaccination baseline after standard-of-care therapy. The sample was PBMCs, taken from a glioma patient treated with radiotherapy, temozolomide or both. The receptors derive from a man in his forties with glioma.

The chain is built from TRBV6-1 and TRBJ1-2; 8 bases agree with TRBD1. The CDR3 loop spans 15 amino acids. V lost 5 bases, J lost 5 bases, and 10 bases stayed unmatched. CDR1 MNHNS and CDR2 SASEGT come from the germline V gene. The CDR3 DNA reads as TGTGCCAGCAGTTCTGGACAGGGTGGACGGTATGGCTACACCTTC. This gives the protein CASSSGQGGRYGYTF.

By share, this clone counts as medium-sized. V is TRBV14 and J is TRBJ2-1; 10 bases fit TRBD1. The ends lost 0 bases at V and 7 bases at J; junction bases unmatched: 6. CDR3 length: 16 residues. Per the germline V gene, CDR1 is SGHDN and CDR2 is FVKESK. DNA of the CDR3: TGTGCCAGCAGCCAAGATTGGGGACAGGGGATTAATGAGCAGTTCTTC. This gives the protein CASSQDWGQGINEQFF.

This sequence joins TRBV6-5 and TRBJ1-2; TRBD1 might be the D (5 bases). This CDR3 region has 14 residues. V gave up 4 bases and J gave up 4 bases, with 13 bases separating them. Germline lookup yields CDR1 MNHEY and CDR2 SVGAGI. Here the CDR3 reads CASSLIGGVYGYTF. The DNA for the CDR3 is TGTGCCAGCAGTTTAATTGGGGGGGTCTATGGCTACACCTTC.

The V and J genes are TRBV7-9 and TRBJ2-7; 9 bases line up with TRBD2. With 1 base clipped from V and 13 bases from J, the junction kept 5 bases outside the gene matches. This CDR3 has 12 residues. Germline CDR1 SEHNR, CDR2 FQNEAQ (reference sequence). The CDR3 loop reads CASSLGTGTSYF. Here the CDR3 DNA reads TGTGCCAGCAGCTTAGGCACCGGGACTAGCTACTTC.

This clone was seen once. The genes are TRBV5-1 and TRBJ2-7, with D possibly matching TRBD1 (7 bases). V lost 4 bases and J lost 2, with 10 bases in between. There are 13 residues in the CDR3. Per germline, CDR1 SGHRS and CDR2 YFSETQ. The CDR3: CASSGGTAYEQYF. The CDR3 DNA follows: TGCGCCAGCAGCGGGGGGACAGCCTACGAGCAGTACTTC.

The J gene is TRBJ1-1, the V gene TRBV19; D is perhaps TRBD1 (6 bases). The ends were cut back, 3 bases at V and 11 bases at J, with 28 bases in the middle. The germline CDR1 and CDR2 sequences are LNHDA and SQIVND (reference sequence). This CDR3 is 17 amino acids long. DNA for the CDR3: TGTGCCAGTAGTATTGGCAGGGGCCTGAGCCCCTTCGGGTTGGCTTTCTTT. It is translated as CASSIGRGLSPFGLAFF.

This sequence joins TRBV7-8 and TRBJ1-5, with a weak D call TRBD1 (5 bases). From germline, CDR1 is SGHVS and CDR2 FQNEAQ. The CDR3 runs to 21 residues. Trimming took 1 base from V and 8 from J, leaving 33 bases between them. The CDR3 is CASSLDVVVAAVGVRVKPQHF. In DNA form, the CDR3 reads TGTGCCAGCAGCTTAGATGTGGTGGTGGCAGCGGTAGGGGTACGGGTGAAGCCCCAGCATTTT.

This clone was detected only once. The J gene is TRBJ1-1, the V gene TRBV6-5; no clear D gene. V was shortened by 0 bases and J by 1 base, with 12 bases between the two germline ends. The CDR3 is made up of 16 amino acids. Germline CDR1 is MNHEY and CDR2 is SVGAGI. The CDR3 sequence is CASSYSFGSKNTEAFF. Here the CDR3 DNA reads TGTGCCAGCAGTTACTCGTTTGGAAGCAAGAACACTGAAGCTTTCTTT.

V is TRBV29-1 and J is TRBJ1-5; D uncertain. From germline, CDR1 is SQVTM and CDR2 ANQGSEA. This CDR3 region has 13 residues. V was pared by 4 bases and J by 5 bases, with 12 bases between. CDR3 sequence reads: CSVGIGNYQPQHF. The DNA of the CDR3 is TGCAGCGTTGGAATAGGGAATTATCAGCCCCAGCATTTT.

The sample holds a few counts of this clone. The CDR3 region is CASRRHMNTEAFF. The CDR3 nucleotides are TGTGCCAGCAGGCGTCACATGAACACTGAAGCTTTCTTT. The V call is TRBV25-1, the J call TRBJ1-1; D is unresolved. V gave up 6 bases and J gave up 0 bases, with 8 bases separating them. The CDR3 length is 13 residues. Germline CDR1 reads MGHDK; CDR2 reads SYGVNS.

The J gene is TRBJ2-2, the V gene TRBV7-3, with D perhaps being TRBD1 or TRBD2 (5 bases each). V dropped 1 base and J dropped 4 bases, with 7 bases sitting between them. The germline V gene encodes CDR1 SGHTA and CDR2 FQGTGA. This CDR3 has 14 amino acids. The CDR3 region has the DNA TGTGCCAGCAGCTTAAGTGGGACCACCGGGGAGCTGTTTTTT. Protein product: CASSLSGTTGELFF.

This clone was picked up one time. V gene TRBV5-1 combines with J gene TRBJ2-7; D ambiguous. The CDR3 runs 13 residues. Trimming stripped 5 bases from V and 3 bases from J, with 12 bases between. Germline V lookup: CDR1 SGHRS, CDR2 YFSETQ. Here the CDR3 DNA reads TGCGCCAGCAGATATCAGGAGAACTACGAGCAGTACTTC. It codes for CASRYQENYEQYF.

The J gene is TRBJ2-5, the V gene TRBV6-1, with D perhaps TRBD1 (7 bases). This CDR3 has 12 amino acids. The V gene's germline CDR1 is MNHNS and CDR2 SASEGT. Trimming took 8 bases from V and 5 from J, leaving 12 bases between them. CDR3 loop: CASESGGETQYF. The CDR3 bases are TGTGCCAGCGAATCAGGGGGGGAGACCCAGTACTTC.